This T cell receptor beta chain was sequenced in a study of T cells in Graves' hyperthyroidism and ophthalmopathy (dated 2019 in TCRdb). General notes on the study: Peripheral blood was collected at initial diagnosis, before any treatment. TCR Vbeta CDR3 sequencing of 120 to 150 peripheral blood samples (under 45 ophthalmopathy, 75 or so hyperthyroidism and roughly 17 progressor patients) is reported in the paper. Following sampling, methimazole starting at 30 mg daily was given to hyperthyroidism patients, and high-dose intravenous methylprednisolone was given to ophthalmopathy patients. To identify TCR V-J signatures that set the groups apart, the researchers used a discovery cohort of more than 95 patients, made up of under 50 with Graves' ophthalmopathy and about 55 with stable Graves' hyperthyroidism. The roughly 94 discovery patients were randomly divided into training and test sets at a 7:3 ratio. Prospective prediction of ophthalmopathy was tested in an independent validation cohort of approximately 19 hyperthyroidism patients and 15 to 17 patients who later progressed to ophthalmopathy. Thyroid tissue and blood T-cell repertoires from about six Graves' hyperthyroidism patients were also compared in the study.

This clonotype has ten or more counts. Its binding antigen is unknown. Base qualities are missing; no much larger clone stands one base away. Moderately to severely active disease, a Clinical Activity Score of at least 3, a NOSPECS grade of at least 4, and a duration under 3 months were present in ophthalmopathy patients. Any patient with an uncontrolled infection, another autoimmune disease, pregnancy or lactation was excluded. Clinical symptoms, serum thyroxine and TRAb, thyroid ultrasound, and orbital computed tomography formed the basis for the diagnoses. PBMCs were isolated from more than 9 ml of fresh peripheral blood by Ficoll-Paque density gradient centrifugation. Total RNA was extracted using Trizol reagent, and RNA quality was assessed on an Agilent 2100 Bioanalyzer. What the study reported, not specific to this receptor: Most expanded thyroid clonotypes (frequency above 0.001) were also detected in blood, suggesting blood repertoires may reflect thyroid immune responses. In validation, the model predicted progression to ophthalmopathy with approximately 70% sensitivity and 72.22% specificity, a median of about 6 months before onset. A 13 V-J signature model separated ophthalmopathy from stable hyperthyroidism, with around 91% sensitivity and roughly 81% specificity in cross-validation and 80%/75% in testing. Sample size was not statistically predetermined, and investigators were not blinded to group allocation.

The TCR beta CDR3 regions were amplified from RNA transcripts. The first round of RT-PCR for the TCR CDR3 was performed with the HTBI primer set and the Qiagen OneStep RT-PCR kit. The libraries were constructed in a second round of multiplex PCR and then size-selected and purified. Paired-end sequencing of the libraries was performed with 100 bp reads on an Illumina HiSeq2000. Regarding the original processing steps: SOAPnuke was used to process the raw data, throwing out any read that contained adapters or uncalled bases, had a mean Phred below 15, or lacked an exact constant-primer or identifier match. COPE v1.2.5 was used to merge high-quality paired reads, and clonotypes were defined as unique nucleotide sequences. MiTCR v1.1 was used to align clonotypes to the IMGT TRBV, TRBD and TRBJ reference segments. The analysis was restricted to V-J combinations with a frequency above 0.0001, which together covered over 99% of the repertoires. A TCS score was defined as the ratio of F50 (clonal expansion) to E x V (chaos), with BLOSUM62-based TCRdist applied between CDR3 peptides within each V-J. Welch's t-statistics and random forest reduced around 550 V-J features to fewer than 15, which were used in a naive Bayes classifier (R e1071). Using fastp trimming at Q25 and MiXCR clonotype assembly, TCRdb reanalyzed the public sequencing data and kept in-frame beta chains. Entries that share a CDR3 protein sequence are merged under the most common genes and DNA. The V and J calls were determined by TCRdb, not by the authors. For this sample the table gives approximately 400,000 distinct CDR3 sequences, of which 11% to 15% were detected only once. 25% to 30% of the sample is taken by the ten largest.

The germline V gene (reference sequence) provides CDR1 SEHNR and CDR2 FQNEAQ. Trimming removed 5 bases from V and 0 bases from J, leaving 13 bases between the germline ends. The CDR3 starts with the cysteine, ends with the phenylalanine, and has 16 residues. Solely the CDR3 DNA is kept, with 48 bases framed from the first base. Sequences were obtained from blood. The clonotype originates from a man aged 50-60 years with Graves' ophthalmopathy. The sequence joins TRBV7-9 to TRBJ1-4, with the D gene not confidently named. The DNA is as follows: TGTGCCAGCAGCCTATCCCGACTTGCAACTAATGAAAAACTGTTTTTT. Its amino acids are CASSLSRLATNEKLFF.